This entry lists 27 T cell receptor beta chains sequenced from one sample in a study of T cell repertoires and HLA-DP antigens. These TCRs' antigens remain unknown. Using immunoSEQ multiplex PCR, the repertoire was profiled, and TCRdb retains in-frame clones only, with some absent. Here the sample spans about 73,000 clones, about 82% being singletons. Material for sequencing was CD4+ T cells from PBMCs. The receptors originated from a man between 60 and 75 years old in good health and CMV-seronegative.

The genes are TRBV28 and TRBJ2-7, with 7 bases aligning to TRBD2. With V trimmed by 3 bases and J by 0 bases, 2 bases remained unmatched. There are 14 residues in the CDR3. Germline V CDR1 and CDR2: MDHEN, SYDVKM. CDR3: CASSLGGVSYEQYF. In nucleotides, the CDR3 is TGTGCCAGCAGTTTGGGAGGGGTCTCCTACGAGCAGTACTTC.

This clone showed up just a few times. The rearrangement joins TRBV7-2 to TRBJ1-2; D may be TRBD1 (6 bases). CDR1 is SGHTA and CDR2 is FQGNSA in the germline V gene. V dropped 6 bases and J dropped 4 bases, with 21 bases sitting between them. This CDR3 has 16 residues. The CDR3 loop reads CASSYDRWAYSYGYTF. CDR3 bases: TGTGCCAGCAGTTATGACAGGTGGGCTTATTCCTATGGCTACACCTTC.

The chain employs TRBV7-8 and TRBJ1-1, with TRBD1 matching 8 bases. CDR1 is SGHVS and CDR2 is FQNEAQ in the germline V gene. V lost 5 bases and J lost 3; bases outside the gene matches: 11. The CDR3 spans 16 residues. DNA of the CDR3: TGTGCCAGCAGCCCGCAGGGGGCTTTGAGGGACACTGAAGCTTTCTTT. This gives the protein CASSPQGALRDTEAFF.

The rearrangement links TRBV10-2 to TRBJ2-2; unclear D gene. Trimming removed 6 bases from V and 4 bases from J, with 12 bases in between. This CDR3 region has 14 residues. Germline CDR1 and CDR2: WSHSY and SAAADI. CDR3 sequence: CASRRTEITGELFF. CDR3 in DNA: TGCGCCAGCAGGCGTACAGAGATCACCGGGGAGCTGTTTTTT.

The genes are TRBV5-4 and TRBJ2-1; 8 bases map to TRBD2. The CDR3 covers 16 residues. Losses at the gene ends were 4 bases for V and 6 bases for J; bases not matched to a gene: 12. CDR1 SGHNT and CDR2 YYREEE come from the germline V gene (reference sequence). CDR3 in DNA: TGTGCCAGCAGCCCCGGGGGGGTACTAGCGGTCAATGAGCAGTTCTTC. As protein: CASSPGGVLAVNEQFF.

The table lists this clone with a few counts. This chain links TRBV2 with TRBJ2-5; TRBD2 might be the D (5 bases). The CDR3 contains 11 residues. Trimming left V 7 bases short and J 3 bases short, with 6 bases between. CDR1 SNHLY and CDR2 FYNNEI come from the germline V gene. The CDR3 protein is CASKGEETQYF. The CDR3 DNA reads TGTGCCAGCAAGGGAGAAGAGACCCAGTACTTC.

This clone came up a few times. The chain combines TRBV28 with TRBJ2-4; TRBD2 aligns across 12 bases. Germline assignment: CDR1 MDHEN and CDR2 SYDVKM. CDR3 length equals 17 residues. V lost 4 bases and J lost 6; bases outside the gene matches: 10. CDR3 protein: CASSSTSSGGGRNIQYF. Here the CDR3 DNA reads TGTGCCAGCAGTTCGACTTCTAGCGGGGGGGGCCGAAACATTCAGTACTTC.

The V call is TRBV7-2, the J call TRBJ2-3, with no clear D. Between the trimmed V and J ends, which lost 0 bases and 0 bases, there was a span of 4 bases. The CDR3 has 14 residues. CDR1 is SGHTA and CDR2 is FQGNSA in the germline V gene. Here the CDR3 DNA reads TGTGCCAGCAGCTTAGCGGACAGCACAGATACGCAGTATTTT. This translates into CASSLADSTDTQYF.

V usage is TRBV6-5 and J usage is TRBJ2-1, with 7 bases aligning to TRBD2. The germline gives CDR1 MNHEY, CDR2 SVGAGI. J gave up 4 bases and V 5 bases, and 8 bases lay outside the gene matches. The CDR3 spans 15 residues. The CDR3 DNA is TGTGCCAGCAGTAACCGGGACTACAAATACAATGAGCAGTTCTTC. Residues: CASSNRDYKYNEQFF.

The chain recombines TRBV7-2 with TRBJ1-4; possible D gene TRBD1, 5 bases. This CDR3 comprises 17 residues. V gave up 0 bases and J gave up 5 bases, with 16 bases separating them. Germline CDR1 reads SGHTA; CDR2 reads FQGNSA. The CDR3, as DNA: TGTGCCAGCAGCTTAGCGCGGTCGGGGGTGGGGAATGAAAAACTGTTTTTT. It specifies CASSLARSGVGNEKLFF.

This chain links TRBV11-2 with TRBJ1-5; D possibly corresponds to TRBD1 (5 bases). V shed 0 bases and J shed 1 base, with 10 bases lying between them. This CDR3 comprises 16 residues. Germline loops: CDR1 SGHAT, CDR2 FQNNGV. CDR3 nucleotides: TGTGCCAGCAGCTTAGAAGGCCGGGGGAGCAATCAGCCCCAGCATTTT. This gives the protein CASSLEGRGSNQPQHF.

This chain links TRBV4-1 with TRBJ1-1; D is undetermined. Per the germline V gene, CDR1 is MGHRA and CDR2 is YSYEKL. V gave up 2 bases and J gave up 0 bases, with 10 bases separating them. This CDR3 region has 15 residues. CDR3 protein: CASSQYGVMNTEAFF. The CDR3 region has the DNA TGCGCCAGCAGCCAATACGGGGTAATGAACACTGAAGCTTTCTTT.

The chain couples TRBV5-4 to TRBJ2-3, with D unclear. V lost 1 base, J lost 2 bases, and 8 bases lay in between. Germline values: CDR1 SGHNT, CDR2 YYREEE (reference sequence). The length of the CDR3 is 14 residues. CDR3 nucleotide sequence: TGTGCCAGCAGCTTGTCCGGACCCACAGATACGCAGTATTTT. It is translated as CASSLSGPTDTQYF.

The V and J genes are TRBV11-3 and TRBJ2-1; possibly TRBD1 for D (6 bases). In germline, CDR1 is SGHNT, CDR2 YENEEA. CDR3 size: 15 residues. Trimming removed 4 bases at V and 0 bases at J, with 10 bases between. The CDR3 protein is CASSYRATSYNEQFF. The CDR3 DNA follows: TGTGCCAGCAGCTACAGGGCAACCTCCTACAATGAGCAGTTCTTC.

The CDR3 sequence: CASSPAGYQETQYF. CDR3 DNA sequence: TGTGCCAGCTCACCGGCGGGGTACCAAGAGACCCAGTACTTC. The chain employs TRBV18 and TRBJ2-5; D is possibly TRBD2 (6 bases). With 3 bases removed from V and 0 bases from J, the gap between germline ends came to 8 bases. This CDR3 is built from 14 residues. Germline CDR1 KGHSH, CDR2 LQKENI.

This sequence joins TRBV30 and TRBJ1-1; D not resolved. The CDR3 covers 13 residues. The V end lost 0 bases, the J end lost 0 bases, and 5 bases lay between the germline ends. Looked up from germline, CDR1 is GTSNPN and CDR2 is SVGIG (reference sequence). CDR3 nucleotide sequence: TGTGCCTGGAGTGTAACAGTGAACACTGAAGCTTTCTTT. This codes for CAWSVTVNTEAFF.

The CDR3 DNA reads as TGTGCCAGCAGCTTAGCGACTAGCTTTAGGGAGACCCAGTACTTC. Its translation: CASSLATSFRETQYF. This rearrangement joins TRBV7-2 to TRBJ2-5; 7 nucleotides agree with TRBD2. The V segment lost 0 bases and the J segment 5 bases; nucleotides outside the gene matches: 6. This CDR3 region has 15 residues. The germline V gene has CDR1 SGHTA and CDR2 FQGNSA. The full variable domain, with the rest looked up from reference TRBV7-2 and TRBJ2-5, is GAGVSQSPSNKVTEKGKDVELRCDPISGHTALYWYRQSLGQGLEFLIYFQGNSAPDKSGLPSDRFSAERTGGSVSTLTIQRTQQEDSAVYLCASSLATSFRETQYFGPGTRLLVL.

This clone was found a few times. The V and J genes are TRBV11-2 and TRBJ2-5; 11 bases are shared with TRBD2. CDR1 and CDR2 from the germline V gene are SGHAT and FQNNGV. J gave up 5 bases and V 6 bases, and 8 bases lay outside the gene matches. The CDR3 spans 15 residues. The CDR3, as DNA: TGTGCCAGCAGTTTTAGCGGGAGGGCTGAGGAGACCCAGTACTTC. This gives the protein CASSFSGRAEETQYF.

This clone was counted once. The chain combines TRBV15 with TRBJ2-2; 7 positions match TRBD1. The junction had 2 bases not matched to a gene; V was cut back by 1 base and J by 3 bases. This CDR3 comprises 15 residues. From germline, CDR1 is LNHNV and CDR2 YYDKDF (reference sequence). The CDR3 here is CATSRGQGYTGELFF. CDR3 coding DNA: TGTGCCACCAGCAGAGGACAGGGATACACCGGGGAGCTGTTTTTT.

This clone was found a few times. The V gene is TRBV13, the J gene TRBJ2-7, with a possible D match to TRBD1 (6 bases). V was clipped by 2 bases and J by 6 bases, with 14 bases between them. The CDR3 runs 14 residues. Per germline, CDR1 PRHDT and CDR2 FYEKMQ (reference sequence). The CDR3 here is CASSLTGTGSEQYF. The CDR3 region has the DNA TGTGCCAGCAGCTTAACTGGAACAGGGTCCGAGCAGTACTTC.

This clone was detected a few times. The rearrangement links TRBV11-3 to TRBJ2-2; 7 bases are shared with TRBD2. Germline trimming cut 2 bases from V and 1 base from J; bases unmatched to any gene: 4. The length of the CDR3 is 16 residues. The germline gives CDR1 SGHNT, CDR2 YENEEA. The DNA of the CDR3 is TGTGCCAGCAGCTTAAGACTAGCCATGAACACCGGGGAGCTGTTTTTT. This translates into CASSLRLAMNTGELFF.

The chain is built from TRBV19 and TRBJ2-5; TRBD1 matches at 8 bases. V was clipped by 3 bases and J by 4 bases; unmatched bases: 10. Germline loops: CDR1 LNHDA, CDR2 SQIVND (reference sequence). The CDR3 covers 16 residues. The CDR3 DNA is TGTGCCAGTAGTATCGGGCCCAGGGGGCGATTAGAGACCCAGTACTTC. This sequence encodes CASSIGPRGRLETQYF.

Only one count was recorded for this clone. This sequence joins TRBV5-6 and TRBJ2-7, with D possibly matching TRBD1 (6 bases). V dropped 1 base and J dropped 3 bases, with 11 bases sitting between them. This CDR3 spans 14 amino acids. Germline CDR1 reads SGHDT; CDR2 reads YYEEEE. The CDR3 is CASSLIRGNYEQYF. As DNA, the CDR3 is TGTGCCAGCAGCTTGATCAGGGGCAACTACGAGCAGTACTTC.

The chain employs TRBV29-1 and TRBJ2-7, with unresolved D. The V end lost 4 bases, the J end lost 5 bases, and 12 bases lay between the germline ends. The CDR3 runs 12 residues. Germline loops: CDR1 SQVTM, CDR2 ANQGSEA. The CDR3 is CSVVTNAHEQYF. CDR3 sequence (DNA): TGCAGCGTTGTGACAAACGCTCACGAGCAGTACTTC.

The V and J genes are TRBV11-3 and TRBJ2-1; 7 bases are a match to TRBD2. V lost 2 bases, J lost 1 base, and 2 bases stayed unmatched. Germline CDR1 reads SGHNT; CDR2 reads YENEEA. CDR3 length: 15 residues. The DNA of the CDR3 is TGTGCCAGCAGCTTAACTAGCGTTTCCTACAATGAGCAGTTCTTC. Translation: CASSLTSVSYNEQFF.

In its sample, this clone is large. The V gene is TRBV19, the J gene TRBJ1-5, with a possible D match to TRBD1 (6 bases). Germline lookup yields CDR1 LNHDA and CDR2 SQIVND (reference sequence). CDR3 size: 13 residues. Trimming stripped 6 bases from V and 2 bases from J, with 8 bases between. DNA for the CDR3: TGTGCCAGTAGGAACAGGGGCAATCAGCCCCAGCATTTT. It codes for CASRNRGNQPQHF. The complete variable domain, with remaining parts taken from reference TRBV19 and TRBJ1-5, reads DGGITQSPKYLFRKEGQNVTLSCEQNLNHDAMYWYRQDPGQGLRLIYYSQIVNDFQKGDIAEGYSVSREKKESFPLTVTSAQKNPTAFYLCASRNRGNQPQHFGDGTRLSIL.

This chain joins TRBV12-5 and TRBJ1-2, with 7 bases that match TRBD1. CDR1 LGHNT and CDR2 FRNRAP come from the germline V gene. V shed 6 bases and J 5 bases; nucleotides not matched to a gene: 12. The CDR3 spans 15 residues. CDR3 sequence (DNA): TGTGCTAGTGGGGGCGAGGTGACAGGGTCTTATGGCTACACCTTC. Its protein is CASGGEVTGSYGYTF.